These 27 T cell receptor beta chains came from one sample sequenced in a study of vaccination effects on CD4 cells after COVID-19. The protocol was immunoSEQ multiplex PCR, while the TCRdb copy is restricted to in-frame clones and leaves out a portion. The sample includes approximately 70,000 clones, about 73% of them seen just once. These receptors' antigens are unknown. On roughly day 10 of culture, CD4+ T cells were separated out. Two-dose BNT162b2 or mRNA-1273 vaccination was given to participants. This specimen was CD4+ T cells from PBMCs cultured without peptide, taken after COVID-19 vaccination. The receptor set was obtained from a human donor who received a COVID-19 vaccine.

V is TRBV9 and J is TRBJ2-2, with TRBD2 identical over 11 bases. The junction had 9 bases not matched to a gene; V was cut back by 4 bases and J by 7 bases. This CDR3 contains 16 residues. Germline lookup yields CDR1 SGDLS and CDR2 YYNGEE. The CDR3 region has the DNA TGTGCCAGCAGCTCGCGACTAGCGGGGCGGGTCGGGGAGCTGTTTTTT. The encoded protein is CASSSRLAGRVGELFF.

The rearrangement joins TRBV5-1 to TRBJ1-4, with a weak D call TRBD1 (6 bases). CDR3 length equals 14 residues. CDR1 is SGHRS and CDR2 is YFSETQ in the germline V gene. Deletions cut 4 bases from V and 7 bases from J, with 14 bases between. This CDR3 reads CASSIQGSREKLFF. The CDR3 coding sequence is TGCGCCAGCAGCATACAGGGAAGTCGTGAAAAACTGTTTTTT.

The CDR3: CASGGRGGQGKIYGYTF. The DNA of the CDR3 is TGTGCCAGCGGGGGTCGAGGGGGACAGGGGAAGATCTATGGCTACACCTTC. The rearrangement uses TRBV5-4 and TRBJ1-2; 10 bases align to TRBD1. Germline loops: CDR1 SGHNT, CDR2 YYREEE (reference sequence). This CDR3 is 17 amino acids long. V shed 7 bases, J shed 4 bases, and the junction held 16 bases outside the gene matches. Filled out from reference TRBV5-4 and TRBJ1-2, the complete variable domain reads ETGVTQSPTHLIKTRGQQVTLRCSSQSGHNTVSWYQQALGQGPQFIFQYYREEENGRGNFPPRFSGLQFPNYSSELNVNALELDDSALYLCASGGRGGQGKIYGYTFGSGTRLTVV.

V is TRBV5-4 and J is TRBJ1-2; TRBD1 aligns across 7 bases. J gave up 2 bases and V 4 bases, and 2 bases lay outside the gene matches. The CDR3 has 13 amino acids. Germline loops: CDR1 SGHNT, CDR2 YYREEE (reference sequence). The DNA of the CDR3 is TGTGCCAGCAGCCGGGGACAGAACTATGGCTACACCTTC. This encodes CASSRGQNYGYTF.

The chain is built from TRBV5-1 and TRBJ1-1; the D gene is possibly TRBD1 (5 bases). Germline lookup yields CDR1 SGHRS and CDR2 YFSETQ. The CDR3 consists of 13 residues. The V end lost 5 bases, the J end lost 4 bases, and 12 bases lay between the germline ends. The CDR3 here is CASRGVGGTEAFF. The CDR3 coding sequence is TGCGCCAGCAGAGGGGTGGGTGGCACTGAAGCTTTCTTT.

This clone appeared a few times. This chain links TRBV2 with TRBJ2-1; 12 nucleotides agree with TRBD2. CDR1 and CDR2 (germline): SNHLY, FYNNEI. This CDR3 spans 15 amino acids. V lost 4 bases to trimming and J lost 10 bases; unmatched junction nucleotides: 8. The CDR3 DNA reads as TGTGCCAGCAGTGCGGCTAGCGGGGGGGCAGGGGAGCAGTTCTTC. Translated: CASSAASGGAGEQFF.

The rearrangement uses TRBV11-3 and TRBJ2-7; 10 bases match TRBD2. Unmatched junction bases numbered 11, after V lost 4 bases and J lost 2 bases. Germline CDR1 SGHNT, CDR2 YENEEA. This CDR3 spans 17 amino acids. CDR3 in amino acids: CASSSDTTSGQTYEQYV. CDR3 nucleotide sequence: TGTGCCAGCAGCTCCGATACGACTAGCGGGCAGACCTACGAGCAGTACGTC.

CDR3 coding DNA: TGTGCCAGCAGGTGGAGCGGGGGGGTTCAAGAGACCCAGTACTTC. Translation: CASRWSGGVQETQYF. The V and J genes are TRBV6-6 and TRBJ2-5, with 10 bases aligning to TRBD2. This CDR3 contains 15 residues. Germline trimming cut 6 bases from V and 2 bases from J; bases unmatched to any gene: 6. Germline V gene lookup returns CDR1 MNHNY and CDR2 SVGAGI (reference sequence).

The gene calls are TRBV5-1 and TRBJ1-3; D unresolved. Trimming took off 4 bases at V and 1 base at J, with 15 bases between the two ends. The CDR3 runs to 16 residues. Germline values: CDR1 SGHRS, CDR2 YFSETQ. The CDR3 here is CASSPGGLGSGNTIYF. DNA of the CDR3: TGCGCCAGCAGCCCAGGTGGCCTGGGGTCTGGAAACACCATATATTTT.

The chain combines TRBV28 with TRBJ1-6; unclear D gene. The germline V gene encodes CDR1 MDHEN and CDR2 SYDVKM. The CDR3 loop spans 12 amino acids. Trimming removed 8 bases at V and 12 bases at J, with 14 bases between. The CDR3 reads CASLQPSRPLHF. The DNA of the CDR3 is TGTGCCAGCCTCCAGCCCTCTCGACCCCTCCACTTT.

This clone was picked up a small number of times. This rearrangement joins TRBV18 to TRBJ1-1; D might be TRBD1 (5 bases). Trimming stripped 5 bases from V and 5 bases from J, with 12 bases between. There are 13 residues in the CDR3. CDR1 is KGHSH, CDR2 LQKENI, per germline. The CDR3 DNA follows: TGTGCCAGCTCAGACACCGGGGGGACTGAAGCTTTCTTT. Translated, it gives CASSDTGGTEAFF.

In its sample, this clone ranks as medium-sized. V and J are TRBV24-1 and TRBJ2-1; TRBD1 agrees at 8 bases. CDR3 length equals 16 residues. The germline V gene encodes CDR1 KGHDR and CDR2 SFDVKD. V was clipped by 4 bases and J by 8 bases; unmatched bases: 12. CDR3 nucleotides: TGTGCCACCAGTGACCCCGGGACAGGAGGCCGCGATGAGCAGTTCTTC. Encoded protein: CATSDPGTGGRDEQFF.

V gene TRBV19 combines with J gene TRBJ2-7; D tentatively reads TRBD1 or TRBD2 (5 bases each). This CDR3 has 14 residues. V lost 3 bases, J lost 2 bases, and 11 bases lay in between. Germline V gene sequence: CDR1 LNHDA, CDR2 SQIVND (reference sequence). The CDR3 DNA follows: TGTGCCAGTAGTATGAGGGGATCCACCTACGAGCAGTACGTC. Amino acids: CASSMRGSTYEQYV.

The V and J genes are TRBV6-5 and TRBJ2-5; D remains unclear. Germline CDR1 MNHEY, CDR2 SVGAGI. The V end lost 6 bases, the J end lost 5 bases, and 13 bases lay between the germline ends. The CDR3 extends over 13 amino acids. This chain's CDR3 is CASRIRPGETQYF. The CDR3 region has the DNA TGTGCCAGCAGGATTCGACCTGGGGAGACCCAGTACTTC.

V and J are TRBV9 and TRBJ1-6, with D perhaps matching TRBD1 (6 bases). Trimming left V 1 base short and J 7 bases short, with 12 bases between. This CDR3 has 15 amino acids. The germline V gene has CDR1 SGDLS and CDR2 YYNGEE. The CDR3 DNA follows: TGTGCCAGCAGCGTAAACGACAGGACCAATTCACCCCTCCACTTT. This translates into CASSVNDRTNSPLHF.

The chain carries TRBV10-1 and TRBJ2-1; 8 bases fit TRBD1. The CDR3 sequence is 15 residues long. Germline V gene data show CDR1 as WNHNN and CDR2 as SYGVQD (reference sequence). The J segment lost 8 bases and the V segment lost 2 bases, leaving 8 bases of the junction unmatched. The CDR3 loop is CASSEVPGGIYEQFF. The DNA of the CDR3 is TGCGCCAGCAGTGAGGTACCAGGGGGCATCTATGAGCAGTTCTTC.

This sequence joins TRBV28 and TRBJ2-5; D gene uncertain. Per germline, CDR1 MDHEN and CDR2 SYDVKM. Trimming removed 6 bases at V and 4 bases at J, with 18 bases between. The CDR3 is made up of 15 amino acids. This CDR3 is CASSRQILAGETQYF. The CDR3 DNA reads as TGTGCCAGCAGCCGGCAGATACTCGCTGGAGAGACCCAGTACTTC.

This rearrangement joins TRBV12-3 or TRBV12-4 to TRBJ2-5; no definite D call. V shed 6 bases and J shed 5 bases, with 13 bases lying between them. CDR3 length: 13 residues. CDR3 in amino acids: CASSLTRPETQYF. DNA of the CDR3: TGTGCCAGCAGCTTAACCCGGCCGGAGACCCAGTACTTC.

V gene TRBV19 combines with J gene TRBJ2-1; D unresolved. Germline CDR1 reads LNHDA; CDR2 reads SQIVND (reference sequence). V shed 3 bases and J shed 5 bases, with 11 bases lying between them. This CDR3 is 14 amino acids long. The CDR3 sequence: CASSIGRFHNEQFF. The CDR3 DNA is TGTGCCAGTAGTATCGGCAGGTTCCACAATGAGCAGTTCTTC.

The rearrangement joins TRBV11-1 to TRBJ1-1; tentative D call: TRBD1 (6 bases). V was shortened by 0 bases and J by 11 bases, with 13 bases between the two germline ends. Germline loops: CDR1 SGHAT, CDR2 FQDESV (reference sequence). There are 13 residues in the CDR3. DNA for the CDR3: TGTGCCAGCAGCTTAGCTGGGGGCGGACGGGCTTTCTTT. Amino acid sequence: CASSLAGGGRAFF. Looking up the rest from reference TRBV11-1 and TRBJ1-1 gives the full variable domain: EAEVAQSPRYKITEKSQAVAFWCDPISGHATLYWYRQILGQGPELLVQFQDESVVDDSQLPKDRFSAERLKGVDSTLKIQPAELGDSAMYLCASSLAGGGRAFFGQGTRLTVV.

The CDR3 sequence: CASSPSTGGEQYV. DNA for the CDR3: TGTGCCAGCTCACCCTCGACAGGGGGCGAGCAGTACGTC. V is TRBV18 and J is TRBJ2-7; 9 bases fit TRBD1. The germline gives CDR1 KGHSH, CDR2 LQKENI. This CDR3 is built from 13 residues. The trim removed 3 bases at V and 6 bases at J, leaving 3 bases unmatched.

CDR3 bases: TGTGCCAGCTCACCCCAGCTAGCGGGGAACCAAGAGACCCAGTACTTC. Its protein product is CASSPQLAGNQETQYF. The chain joins TRBV18 to TRBJ2-5, with TRBD2 matching over 9 bases. CDR3 length: 16 residues. CDR1 and CDR2 from the germline V gene are KGHSH and LQKENI. With 3 bases clipped from V and 0 bases from J, the junction kept 5 bases outside the gene matches.

The table lists this clone with a few counts. The chain combines TRBV6-5 with TRBJ1-3; 9 bases agree with TRBD1. The CDR3 length is 15 residues. In germline, CDR1 is MNHEY, CDR2 SVGAGI. The V gene end was trimmed by 10 bases and the J gene end by 0 bases; junction bases not matched to a gene: 7. CDR3 residues: CATLRDRVSGNTIYF. As DNA, the CDR3 is TGTGCCACGCTCCGGGACAGGGTCTCTGGAAACACCATATATTTT.

The chain couples TRBV30 to TRBJ2-5; D is unclear. Between the trimmed V and J ends, which lost 5 bases and 1 base, there was a span of 11 bases. CDR1 is GTSNPN, CDR2 SVGIG, per germline (reference sequence). The CDR3 is 13 amino acids. The CDR3: CAWDRALQETQYF. The CDR3 DNA reads TGTGCCTGGGACCGGGCCCTCCAAGAGACCCAGTACTTC.

Here the CDR3 reads CASSQEGGGGLRSPLHF. In nucleotides, the CDR3 is TGCGCCAGCAGCCAAGAGGGGGGAGGGGGCTTGCGATCACCCCTCCACTTT. The chain is built from TRBV4-1 and TRBJ1-6; 7 bases fit TRBD1. Germline assignment: CDR1 MGHRA and CDR2 YSYEKL. The CDR3 consists of 17 residues. V shed 0 bases and J 10 bases; nucleotides not matched to a gene: 12.

The chain combines TRBV10-3 with TRBJ2-5; 13 bases fit TRBD2. The CDR3 spans 17 residues. Trimming at V came to 6 bases and at J to 4 bases, leaving 11 bases not matched to a gene. Germline V gives CDR1 ENHRY, CDR2 SYGVKD. The CDR3 bases are TGTGCCATCAGCTCCGGGACTAGCGGGGACGGGTTAGAGACCCAGTACTTC. Amino acids: CAISSGTSGDGLETQYF.

This chain connects TRBV12-3 or TRBV12-4 to TRBJ2-3; D gene unclear. Trimming stripped 2 bases from V and 6 bases from J, with 3 bases between. This CDR3 contains 11 residues. CDR3 protein: CASSLYDTQYF. CDR3 nucleotide sequence: TGTGCCAGCAGTTTATACGATACGCAGTATTTT.